A selection of T cell receptor beta chains follows, all from one sample in a study of regulatory T cells in long-lasting Graves disease. TCRdb reprocessed the multiplex PCR reads via MiXCR and lists one record per CDR3 protein. This repertoire shows about 200,000 distinct CDR3 sequences, roughly a fifth found once; its top ten account for roughly 12%. The sample was also reused in another study, on T cells in Graves' hyperthyroidism and ophthalmopathy.

The sequencing used peripheral blood mononuclear cells (PBMCs), collected at new diagnosis, from a patient treated with antithyroid drugs. These receptors all come from a woman aged 30 to 39 with Graves disease. The CDR3 runs from the conserved cysteine through the conserved F or W. The D gene is left open where the match is weak. Clone sizes are given selectively: once, few, many, or a class where the clone is expanded.

j_gene | d_gene | len | abundance | v_gene | CDR3aa | CDR3nt
TRBJ1-1 | . | 11 | many | TRBV6-1 | CASRPETEAFF | TGTGCCAGCAGGCCTGAGACTGAAGCTTTCTTT
TRBJ1-1 | TRBD1 | 16 | many | TRBV14 | CASSHRGTGVNTEAFF | TGTGCCAGCAGCCATCGAGGGACAGGGGTTAACACTGAAGCTTTCTTT
TRBJ2-1 | . | 17 | many | TRBV19 | CASSPQLWTGGGNEQFF | TGTGCCAGTAGTCCACAACTATGGACAGGCGGGGGCAATGAGCAGTTCTTC
TRBJ2-2 | . | 13 | . | TRBV12-3/TRBV12-4 | CASGSSSTGELFF | TGTGCCAGCGGTAGTAGTTCCACCGGGGAGCTGTTTTTT
TRBJ1-6 | . | 17 | few | TRBV5-1 | CASSLDGRRGNYSPLHF | TGCGCCAGCAGCCTCGATGGGCGCCGGGGTAATTATTCACCCCTCCACTTT
TRBJ1-1 | . | 15 | many | TRBV5-1 | CASSYGGRLNTEAFF | TGCGCCAGCAGCTACGGGGGACGGCTGAACACTGAAGCTTTCTTT
TRBJ1-1 | . | 15 | many | TRBV19 | CASSIDLAGRTEAFF | TGTGCCAGTAGTATAGATCTTGCAGGGAGGACTGAAGCTTTCTTT
TRBJ1-4 | . | 13 | many | TRBV30 | CAWSFQRNEKLFF | TGTGCCTGGAGTTTTCAGAGAAATGAAAAACTGTTTTTT
TRBJ2-5 | TRBD2 | 14 | many | TRBV19 | CASSIGASGETQYF | TGTGCCAGTAGTATAGGGGCTAGCGGTGAGACCCAGTACTTC
TRBJ2-5 | TRBD2 | 15 | many | TRBV28 | CASTPRGLAGGTQYF | TGTGCCAGCACCCCCCGGGGACTAGCGGGAGGGACCCAGTACTTC
TRBJ1-2 | . | 14 | few | TRBV18 | CASSPGQANYGYTF | TGTGCCAGCTCACCAGGACAAGCTAACTATGGCTACACCTTC
TRBJ1-2 | . | 14 | many | TRBV4-1 | CASSQVGRGYGYTF | TGCGCCAGCAGCCAAGTGGGCAGGGGCTATGGCTACACCTTC
TRBJ2-7 | . | 14 | many | TRBV3-1 | CASSQSTRSYEQYF | TGTGCCAGCAGCCAATCGACTAGATCCTACGAGCAGTACTTC
TRBJ2-2 | . | 14 | . | TRBV12-3/TRBV12-4 | CASSQQLGDGELFF | TGTGCCAGCAGTCAGCAGCTAGGAGATGGGGAGCTGTTTTTT
TRBJ2-1 | TRBD2 | 14 | . | TRBV20-1 | CSARPTSGYNEQFF | TGCAGTGCCCGCCCGACTAGCGGATACAATGAGCAGTTCTTC
TRBJ1-2 | . | 15 | many | TRBV20-1 | CSASSGRGLGYGYTF | TGCAGTGCTAGTAGCGGGAGAGGGTTGGGCTATGGCTACACCTTC
TRBJ2-1 | TRBD2 | 15 | . | TRBV7-9 | CASAWGGSLADTQFF | TGTGCCAGCGCCTGGGGAGGGTCTTTGGCAGATACGCAGTTCTTC
TRBJ1-2 | . | 17 | . | TRBV3-1 | CASSLDPNRGYDYGYTF | TGTGCCAGCAGCCTTGATCCCAATCGAGGGTACGACTATGGCTACACCTTC
TRBJ1-2 | TRBD1 | 15 | many | TRBV3-1 | CASSQGDRGSGGYTF | TGTGCCAGCAGCCAAGGGGACAGGGGTAGTGGCGGCTACACCTTC
TRBJ1-6 | TRBD1 | 15 | many | TRBV6-2/TRBV6-3 | CASSVGQGAFSPLHF | TGTGCCAGCAGCGTTGGACAGGGGGCTTTTTCACCCCTCCACTTT
TRBJ1-5 | TRBD1 | 14 | many | TRBV2 | CASSGPGQNQPQHF | TGTGCCAGCAGCGGTCCGGGACAGAATCAGCCCCAGCATTTT
TRBJ1-1 | TRBD1 | 15 | many | TRBV12-3/TRBV12-4 | CASRPTTGAGTEAFF | TGTGCCAGCAGACCAACCACAGGGGCAGGGACTGAAGCTTTCTTT
TRBJ1-6 | . | 12 | many | TRBV9 | CASSGVNSPLHF | TGTGCCAGCTCAGGGGTCAATTCACCCCTCCACTTT
TRBJ1-1 | TRBD1 | 19 | . | TRBV7-8 | CSSSPRGAPGGRGNTEAFF | TGTTCCAGCAGCCCCCGAGGCGCTCCAGGGGGCCGGGGCAACACTGAAGCTTTCTTT
TRBJ2-3 | TRBD1 | 16 | many | TRBV24-1 | CATKSGGQGLTDTQYF | TGTGCCACCAAATCTGGGGGACAGGGCCTCACAGATACGCAGTATTTT
TRBJ1-1 | . | 15 | . | TRBV9 | CASSVGWAANTEAFF | TGTGCCAGCAGCGTAGGGTGGGCAGCGAACACTGAAGCTTTCTTT
TRBJ1-1 | . | 14 | many | TRBV27 | CASSPRGPNTRAFF | TGTGCCAGCAGTCCCCGGGGGCCCAACACTCGAGCTTTCTTT
TRBJ2-2 | . | 12 | few | TRBV20-1 | CSASGSTGELFF | TGCAGTGCTAGCGGGAGTACCGGGGAGCTGTTTTTT
TRBJ1-1 | TRBD1 | 15 | once | TRBV11-3 | CASSPSRTGDREAFF | TGTGCCAGCAGCCCCTCCCGGACAGGGGACCGTGAAGCTTTCTTT
TRBJ2-7 | . | 15 | . | TRBV20-1 | CSAISIQGRLNEQYF | TGCAGTGCTATATCGATTCAGGGGCGTTTGAACGAGCAGTACTTC
TRBJ1-5 | TRBD1 | 15 | . | TRBV2 | CASSGDRAGNQPQHF | TGTGCCAGCAGTGGGGACAGGGCTGGCAATCAGCCCCAGCATTTT
TRBJ2-5 | . | 17 | many | TRBV29-1 | CSVGTASGAFPTETQYF | TGCAGCGTCGGGACGGCGTCGGGGGCCTTCCCCACTGAGACCCAGTACTTC
TRBJ2-1 | TRBD2 | 14 | . | TRBV28 | CASRASGITNEQFF | TGTGCCAGCAGAGCTAGCGGGATTACAAATGAGCAGTTCTTC
TRBJ2-4 | . | 18 | once | TRBV12-3/TRBV12-4 | CASGPGPGFSEAKNIRYF | TGTGCCAGCGGTCCAGGACCGGGGTTTTCTGAGGCCAAAAACATTCGGTACTTC
TRBJ1-2 | TRBD1 | 13 | many | TRBV12-3/TRBV12-4 | CASSPGQGNGYTF | TGTGCCAGCAGCCCGGGACAGGGGAATGGCTACACCTTC
TRBJ2-6 | . | 12 | few | TRBV6-1 | CASLSGANVLTF | TGTGCCAGCTTATCTGGGGCCAACGTCCTGACTTTC
TRBJ1-1 | . | 16 | many | TRBV27 | CASSLPPTGSNTEAFF | TGTGCCAGCAGTTTACCCCCGACAGGCTCGAACACTGAAGCTTTCTTT
TRBJ2-3 | TRBD2 | 16 | few | TRBV12-3/TRBV12-4 | CASTGLTSGSTDTQYF | TGTGCCAGCACGGGCCTTACTAGCGGGAGCACAGATACGCAGTATTTT
TRBJ1-1 | . | 11 | many | TRBV20-1 | CSAPRDTEAFF | TGCAGTGCTCCCAGGGACACTGAAGCTTTCTTT
TRBJ1-6 | TRBD1 | 13 | many | TRBV29-1 | CSVGGQGRSPLHF | TGCAGCGTTGGGGGACAGGGGAGATCACCCCTCCACTTT
TRBJ2-2 | . | 16 | many | TRBV6-1 | CASSAPGQYNTGELFF | TGTGCCAGCAGTGCCCCGGGACAATACAACACCGGGGAGCTGTTTTTT
TRBJ1-1 | TRBD1 | 13 | many | TRBV6-1 | CASSRTGGTEAFF | TGTGCCAGCAGTCGGACAGGGGGCACTGAAGCTTTCTTT
TRBJ2-1 | . | 18 | . | TRBV6-1 | CASSVNFFAASAYNEQFF | TGTGCCAGCAGTGTCAATTTTTTTGCGGCTAGTGCCTACAATGAGCAGTTCTTC